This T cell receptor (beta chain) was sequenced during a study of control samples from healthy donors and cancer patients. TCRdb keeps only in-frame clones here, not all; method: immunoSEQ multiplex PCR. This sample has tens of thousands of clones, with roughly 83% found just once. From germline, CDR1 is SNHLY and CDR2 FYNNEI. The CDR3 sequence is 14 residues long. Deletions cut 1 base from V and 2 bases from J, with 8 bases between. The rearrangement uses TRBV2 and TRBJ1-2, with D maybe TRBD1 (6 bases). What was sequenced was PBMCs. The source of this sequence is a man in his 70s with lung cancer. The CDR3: CASSEGTGNYGYTF. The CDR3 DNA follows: TGTGCCAGCAGTGAAGGAACAGGGAACTATGGCTACACCTTC.